This is a list of T cell receptor beta chains from one sample in a study of cytomegalovirus exposure and HLA in healthy donors. Sequencing used immunoSEQ multiplex PCR; TCRdb keeps in-frame clones, though not all of them. The repertoire holds about 160,000 clones, roughly 91% seen once, with 4% to 5% in the top ten. The sample taken for sequencing was PBMCs. The source of these receptors is a man aged 18 to 30 in good health and CMV-seropositive. Each CDR3 is given with its conserved first and last residue. The D gene is left open where the match is weak. Clone size is not always given. Where it is, it says once, few, many or a class for expanded clones.

V gene	J gene	clone size	D gene	CDR3 protein	CDR3 DNA
TRBV18	TRBJ1-1	-	-	CASSPGTGLVNTEAFF	TGTGCCAGCTCACCAGGAACAGGGTTGGTGAACACTGAAGCTTTCTTT
TRBV6-7	TRBJ2-5	-	-	CASSYSRRAGWGQETQYF	TGTGCCAGCAGTTACTCGAGAAGGGCGGGATGGGGCCAAGAGACCCAGTACTTC
TRBV5-4	TRBJ1-2	-	TRBD1	CASRSDRAYGYTF	TGTGCCAGCAGATCGGACAGGGCCTATGGCTACACCTTC
TRBV7-8	TRBJ2-1	-	-	CASSTGTLGNEQFF	TGTGCCAGCAGCACCGGGACTCTTGGGAATGAGCAGTTCTTC
TRBV6-1	TRBJ2-3	once	-	CASKGGAGGTQYF	TGTGCCAGCAAGGGCGGGGCAGGGGGTACGCAGTATTTT
TRBV28	TRBJ2-7	-	-	CASRPGGRSYEQYF	TGTGCCAGCAGGCCGGGGGGCCGCTCCTACGAGCAGTACTTC
TRBV6-5	TRBJ2-7	-	TRBD2	CASQGGGLGAYEQYF	TGTGCCAGCCAGGGTGGAGGACTAGGGGCCTACGAGCAGTACTTC
TRBV6-1	TRBJ2-1	few	-	CASSEAARNEQFF	TGTGCCAGCAGTGAAGCGGCCCGCAATGAGCAGTTCTTC
TRBV15	TRBJ1-5	-	TRBD1	CATSRNRGLQPQHF	TGTGCCACCAGCAGGAACAGGGGGCTGCAGCCCCAGCATTTT
TRBV15	TRBJ2-1	-	-	CATSRSGLAEKTYNEQFF	TGTGCCACCAGCAGGTCGGGACTCGCCGAAAAAACTTACAATGAGCAGTTCTTC
TRBV7-9	TRBJ2-1	-	-	CASSFEGENRFF	TGTGCCAGCAGCTTCGAGGGGGAAAATCGGTTCTTC
TRBV7-8	TRBJ2-5	-	-	CASSPLAMIQETQYF	TGTGCCAGCAGCCCTTTAGCCATGATCCAAGAGACCCAGTACTTC
TRBV6-4	TRBJ2-1	few	-	CASSLTETSYNEQFF	TGTGCCAGCAGTTTAACAGAAACATCCTACAATGAGCAGTTCTTC
TRBV29-1	TRBJ1-2	-	TRBD1	CSATTGGNYGYTF	TGCAGCGCCACGACAGGGGGGAACTATGGCTACACCTTC
TRBV5-1	TRBJ1-4	-	-	CASSRDSPTNEKLFF	TGCGCCAGCAGCCGGGATTCTCCAACTAATGAAAAACTGTTTTTT
TRBV7-9	TRBJ2-7	-	-	CASSALDGGPFYEQYF	TGTGCCAGCAGCGCATTGGACGGCGGGCCCTTCTACGAGCAGTACTTC
TRBV5-4	TRBJ2-6	-	TRBD1	CASSLPPGQGTSSGANVLTF	TGTGCCAGCAGCTTGCCACCGGGACAGGGGACCTCCTCTGGGGCCAACGTCCTGACTTTC
TRBV18	TRBJ1-1	-	-	CASSPSRVWAAFF	TGTGCCAGCTCACCATCCAGGGTCTGGGCAGCTTTCTTT
TRBV7-9	TRBJ2-3	-	TRBD2	CASSYPQAGGAYF	TGTGCCAGCAGCTATCCGCAAGCGGGAGGAGCGTATTTT
TRBV29-1	TRBJ2-7	-	TRBD1	CSVWTGGGHYEQYF	TGCAGCGTTTGGACAGGGGGCGGTCACTACGAGCAGTACTTC
TRBV5-1	TRBJ2-1	-	TRBD1	CASSPPDRGNEQFF	TGCGCCAGCAGCCCCCCGGACAGGGGAAATGAGCAGTTCTTC
TRBV5-5	TRBJ1-1	-	-	CASSFTVNTEAFF	TGTGCCAGCAGCTTTACAGTGAACACTGAAGCTTTCTTT
TRBV11-3	TRBJ2-3	-	TRBD2	CASSFRTSGSASTDTQYF	TGTGCCAGCAGTTTCCGGACTAGCGGGTCTGCTAGCACAGATACGCAGTATTTT
TRBV19	TRBJ2-7	-	-	CASSNLYSYEQYF	TGTGCCAGTAGTAATCTATACTCCTACGAGCAGTACTTC
TRBV27	TRBJ2-1	once	-	CASRTKPGLTYNEQFF	TGTGCCAGCAGAACGAAGCCGGGACTGACCTACAATGAGCAGTTCTTC
TRBV6-1	TRBJ2-6	-	-	CASSGGGEVNVLTF	TGTGCCAGCAGTGGAGGGGGAGAGGTCAACGTCCTGACTTTC
TRBV5-6	TRBJ1-3	-	TRBD1	CASSPLTGGSGNTIYF	TGTGCCAGCAGCCCGTTGACAGGGGGCTCTGGAAACACCATATATTTT
TRBV6-6	TRBJ1-5	-	-	CASILRRDSNQPQHF	TGTGCCAGCATCTTACGTAGAGATAGTAATCAGCCCCAGCATTTT
TRBV7-6	TRBJ2-2	-	-	CASSLEASYTGELFF	TGTGCCAGCAGCTTAGAAGCCTCATACACCGGGGAGCTGTTTTTT
TRBV10-1	TRBJ1-3	-	-	CASSDRTERNTIYF	TGCGCCAGCAGTGACCGGACTGAGCGAAACACCATATATTTT
TRBV5-1	TRBJ2-7	-	-	CASSLGGSSYEQYF	TGCGCCAGCAGCTTGGGAGGGAGCTCCTACGAGCAGTACTTC
TRBV15	TRBJ2-1	-	TRBD2	CATSSGLAGGPNEQFF	TGTGCCACCAGCAGCGGACTAGCGGGAGGGCCTAATGAGCAGTTCTTC
TRBV4-1	TRBJ2-1	-	TRBD2	CASSQILAGGPMNEQFF	TGCGCCAGCAGCCAAATACTAGCGGGAGGGCCTATGAATGAGCAGTTCTTC
TRBV6-1	TRBJ2-2	-	TRBD2	CARGGSVTGELFF	TGTGCCAGAGGCGGGAGCGTCACCGGGGAGCTGTTTTTT
TRBV10-3	TRBJ2-3	-	TRBD1	CAISGRTGGIADTQYF	TGTGCCATCAGTGGGAGGACAGGGGGTATTGCAGATACGCAGTATTTT